This record covers a single T cell receptor beta chain. The antigen is unknown. The CDR3 spans 15 residues. CDR1 is MGHRA, CDR2 YSYEKL, per germline. cDNA libraries for TRB were generated by 5' RACE incorporating UMI labels. With the 5' RACE reads reprocessed, TCRdb shows one record per CDR3 protein and no DNA. Seen in this sample are roughly 86,000 distinct CDR3 sequences; the ten most common clones hold approximately 1%. The data originate from a study of CXCR3-negative and CXCR3-positive naive CD8 T cells. General observations from the study: Naive cells that were CXCR3-positive had more hydrophobic TRB CDR3s (compared with CXCR3-negative naive cells).

This TCR derives from a human donor in good health. Some clones in this sample may be carry-over from other donors' samples. The chain uses TRBV4-1 and TRBJ1-2; TCRdb proposes TRBD1, but this gene call is untestable without DNA. The sample consisted of naive CXCR3- CD8+ T cells from blood. The subset was: CD45RO-CCR7+CD27+CD95- naive CD8+ T cells lacking CXCR3 (TNR3-). CDR3 sequence reads: CASSQPTGWAYGYTF.